Described below is a single T cell receptor beta chain sequence and its context. Time point here: pre-sensitization, week 0. Stated treatment: therapeutic diphenylcyclopropenone sensitization with weekly scalp DPC. Total RNA came from unfractionated whole blood. The data derive from a study of human T cells and chemical hapten exposure. This CDR3 region has 14 residues. The germline CDR1 and CDR2 sequences are MDHEN and SYDVKM. V was shortened by 7 bases and J by 11 bases, with 21 bases between the two germline ends. From the RACE reads, TCRdb called clonotypes with MiXCR, one entry per CDR3 protein. The sample includes a few hundred thousand distinct CDR3 sequences, roughly 8% of them seen just once.

The chain carries TRBV28 and TRBJ1-5; D gene uncertain. This sequence was found in a man aged 18 to 29 with alopecia areata. Some clones in this sample may be carry-over from other donors' samples. Material: whole blood, obtained in connection with sensitization to the hapten diphenylcyclopropenone (DPC). CDR3 residues: CASIPSTESRAQHF. In DNA form, the CDR3 reads TGTGCCAGCATTCCCTCGACGGAGAGCAGAGCCCAGCATTTT.